This T cell receptor beta chain was recovered during a study of blood T cell repertoires in COVID-19. About the study: PBMCs, B-cell-depleted T cells, or T cells were the source of the cDNA or gDNA that made up the material.

The CDR3 runs to 18 residues. CDR1 is SGHTA, CDR2 FQGTGA, per germline. V was cut by 5 bases and J by 7 bases, with 24 bases left in between. As processed by the authors: Amplified reference gene primers provided the basis for estimating nucleated cell counts. Only in-frame clones appear in the TCRdb table, and some are missing; sequencing was by immunoSEQ multiplex PCR. That table gives V, J and clone size, and the DNA gave D and trimming. The sample has 150,000 to 200,000 clones; 90% are singletons. This clone has only a few counts. This chain links TRBV7-3 with TRBJ2-6; D might be TRBD2 (6 bases). This receptor was obtained from a man between 45 and 60 years old with acute or convalescent COVID-19. Sequencing used peripheral blood. CDR3 amino acids: CASSPSTGLRGSANVLTF. The CDR3 bases are TGTGCCAGCAGCCCTTCGACGGGGCTTCGGGGGTCAGCCAACGTCCTGACTTTC.